The entry below describes one T cell receptor beta chain. Its antigen has not been determined. The record has no base qualities; no much larger clone is one base away. This entry comes from a study of glioma-infiltrating T cells after dendritic cell vaccination (TCRdb year 2016). For context, the study as a whole: The cohort included approximately 15 glioblastoma patients drawn from Phase I and II dendritic cell vaccination trials, of whom 9 were newly diagnosed and 6 had recurrent disease. Survival after dendritic cell vaccination was correlated with TCR sequencing metrics, such as TIL content and the overlap between tumor and blood repertoires. Patients received three intradermal dendritic cell vaccine injections at biweekly intervals in the arm below the axilla. Patients received autologous tumor lysate-pulsed dendritic cell vaccination between about 2002 and 2013. The vaccine was prepared from monocyte-derived dendritic cells that were cultured for roughly seven days with IL-4 and GM-CSF and then pulsed overnight with autologous tumor lysate. Deep sequencing of TCR beta CDR3 regions was used to quantify tumor-infiltrating lymphocyte content and compare tumor and blood repertoires in dendritic cell-vaccinated glioblastoma patients. The full study reports these points: The three-group TCR overlap response model was described as speculative and requiring prospective validation. After dendritic cell vaccination, a higher estimated pretreatment TIL content predicted longer time to progression and overall survival. The cohort was small and heterogeneous, few patients had complete blood and tumor sets, and even fewer had initial-recurrent tumor pairs. No direct relationship between TCR clonality and survival was found, suggesting a diverse polyclonal response may matter.

The CDR3 starts with the cysteine, ends with the phenylalanine, and has 15 residues. The sequence is cut down to CDR3 DNA, 45 bases in frame from base 1. From a lookup of the germline V gene (reference sequence), CDR1 and CDR2 are SGHKS and YYEKEE. The trim is 2 bases for V and 3 bases for J, with a gap of 15 bases between the germline ends. Patients were selected for having adequate residual fresh-frozen tumor tissue and more than two years of available survival data. None of the glioblastoma patients carried an isocitrate dehydrogenase mutation, although molecular status otherwise varied. PBMC were collected before vaccination, two weeks after the third vaccination, and at tumor progression when it occurred. The Qiagen DNeasy Blood extraction Kit was used for extraction of genomic DNA. TCRB CDR3 regions were amplified from about 1.9 ug genomic DNA, or all available DNA if less, using the immunoSEQ assay. For multiplex PCR, 60 forward primers for TCR V beta segments and 13 reverse primers for J beta segments were used. Synthetic control templates were spiked into each sample at limiting dilution to estimate reads per starting template. Reads of 87 bp were generated by sequencing on the Illumina HiSeq System. The paper's data handling went like this. To remove PCR and sequencing errors, closely related sequences were merged with a nearest neighbor algorithm. TCR overlap was measured as the percentage of unique tumor TCR beta sequences also present in the same patient's peripheral blood. Entries here come from immuneACCESS through TCRdb and include only in-frame sequences with V and J called. Some clones fail to appear in such tables; in the studies checked, an unresolved V gene covers under half of the shortfall, and the cause of the remainder is unknown. That table gives V, J and clone size, and the DNA gave D and trimming. The table for this sample lists tens of thousands of clones; over 85% of them were counted only once. The top ten hold roughly 3.2% of the sample.

This receptor was obtained from a human donor with glioblastoma. Sequenced material: blood, taken before dendritic cell vaccination. Recombination joined TRBV5-5 with TRBJ2-7; the D gene is perhaps TRBD1, on 6 matching bases. The nucleotide sequence reads as follows: TGTGCCAGCAGCTTTTCTGGGGGCGAATTCTACGAGCAGTACTTC. The encoded protein is CASSFSGGEFYEQYF.